This TCR beta chain was observed in a study of CXCR3-negative and CXCR3-positive naive CD8 T cells. Study-wide points: TRBV-TRBJ usage matched between naive CXCR3-negative and CXCR3-positive cells but not between memory cells. Researchers report that CXCR3-positive naive cells carry more hydrophobic TRB CDR3s than CXCR3-negative naive cells.

5' RACE that incorporated UMI labels was used to prepare the TRB cDNA libraries. TCRdb reanalyzed the 5' RACE reads and collapses them to one entry per CDR3 protein, without DNA. In all, the sample yields 50,000 to 60,000 distinct CDR3 sequences. Points on this clonotype: Its matching antigen is unknown.

This CDR3 contains 16 residues. Germline loops: CDR1 SGDLS, CDR2 YYNGEE. The sequenced sample consisted of naive CXCR3+ CD8+ T cells from blood. The subset: CD45RO-CCR7+CD27+CD95- naive CD8+ T cells expressing CXCR3 (TNR3+). This receptor was identified in a human donor in good health. Some clones in this sample may be carry-over from other donors' samples. The chain joins TRBV9 to TRBJ1-3; TCRdb reports TRBD1, a call that lacks DNA to check it against. The CDR3 reads CASSAPGTTSGNTIYF.